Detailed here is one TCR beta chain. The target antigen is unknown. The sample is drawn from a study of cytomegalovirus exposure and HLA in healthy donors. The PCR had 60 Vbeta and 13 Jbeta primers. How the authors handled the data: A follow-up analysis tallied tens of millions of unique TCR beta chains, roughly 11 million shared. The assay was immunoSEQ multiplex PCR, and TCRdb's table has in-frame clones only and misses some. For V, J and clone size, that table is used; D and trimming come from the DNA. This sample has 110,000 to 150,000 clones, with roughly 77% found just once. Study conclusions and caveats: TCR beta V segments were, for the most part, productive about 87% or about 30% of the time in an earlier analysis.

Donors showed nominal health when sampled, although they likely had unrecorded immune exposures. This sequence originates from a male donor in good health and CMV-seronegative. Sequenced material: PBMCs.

The CDR3 sequence: CASSLGQIYNEQFF. DNA for the CDR3: TGTGCCAGCAGCTTGGGGCAGATTTACAATGAGCAGTTCTTC. This chain connects TRBV5-4 to TRBJ2-1; D is ambiguous. This CDR3 is built from 14 residues. V was clipped by 0 bases and J by 4 bases, with 8 bases between them. The germline V gene encodes CDR1 SGHNT and CDR2 YYREEE (reference sequence).